This is a list of T cell receptor beta chains from one sample in a study of blood T cell repertoires in COVID-19. Profiled with immunoSEQ multiplex PCR; TCRdb holds only in-frame clones, not every one. The sample records around 480,000 clones, approximately 89% being singletons. The material sequenced was peripheral blood. These receptors were taken from a woman between 50 and 59 years old with COVID-19, enrolled during active disease. Both conserved end residues are part of each CDR3. A D gene is named only where the DNA matches it firmly. Clone size is not always given. Where it is, it says once, few, many or a class for expanded clones.

few | TRBJ1-5 | TRBV2 | 14 | - | TGTGCCAGCAGTGACCAGTCTAGCAATCAGCCCCAGCATTTT | CASSDQSSNQPQHF
- | TRBJ1-6 | TRBV9 | 14 | TRBD1 | TGTGCCAGCAGCTTTAGACAGGGGGGATCACCCCTCCACTTT | CASSFRQGGSPLHF
- | TRBJ1-1 | TRBV7-2 | 13 | - | TGTGCCAGCAGCACTCGACAGGCCACTGAAGCTTTCTTT | CASSTRQATEAFF
- | TRBJ2-7 | TRBV18 | 14 | - | TGTGCCAGCTCCCCTCCGTCGGGAGCCTACGAGCAGTACTTC | CASSPPSGAYEQYF
few | TRBJ1-1 | TRBV11-1 | 15 | - | TGTGCCAGCAGCTTAGCGAGAGGAGGAACCACTGAAGCTTTCTTT | CASSLARGGTTEAFF
- | TRBJ1-1 | TRBV25-1 | 15 | TRBD1 | TGTGCCAGCACCCACCGGGACAGGGATCGTACTGAAGCTTTCTTT | CASTHRDRDRTEAFF
- | TRBJ1-1 | TRBV7-9 | 16 | TRBD1 | TGTGCCAGCAGCTTAGCGTCATCAGGGGGAGGCCTTGAAGCTTTCTTT | CASSLASSGGGLEAFF
- | TRBJ1-4 | TRBV19 | 15 | - | TGTGCCAGTAGTCCCGACGGGGCAACTAATGAAAAACTGTTTTTT | CASSPDGATNEKLFF
- | TRBJ1-1 | TRBV30 | 11 | - | TGTGCCTGGAGTGAATCAGTCGAAGCTTTCTTT | CAWSESVEAFF
- | TRBJ1-5 | TRBV7-9 | 13 | - | TGTGCCAGCAGCTTCGGAGGGGACCAGCCCCAGCATTTT | CASSFGGDQPQHF
- | TRBJ1-1 | TRBV7-6 | 15 | - | TGTGCCAGCAGCTTAGAGTGGGAGGGAGCTCCCACAGCTTTCTTT | CASSLEWEGAPTAFF
- | TRBJ1-5 | TRBV6-5 | 12 | - | TGTGCCAGCAGAACAGGGACTCAGCCCCAGCATTTT | CASRTGTQPQHF
once | TRBJ1-2 | TRBV7-8 | 17 | TRBD1 | TGTGCCAGCAGCTTACAAGCAGGGACAGGGCCTAACTATGGCTACACCTTC | CASSLQAGTGPNYGYTF
- | TRBJ1-4 | TRBV15 | 17 | TRBD1 | TGTGCCAGCACCCCGTCGGACAGGGCTACAACTAATGAAAAACTGTTTTTT | CASTPSDRATTNEKLFF
- | TRBJ2-1 | TRBV4-1 | 15 | - | TGCGCCAGCAGCCAAGGCACCAACTCATACAATGAGCAGTTCTTC | CASSQGTNSYNEQFF
- | TRBJ2-3 | TRBV10-3 | 16 | TRBD2 | TGTGCCATCAGTGACCCAATAGCGGGGGGCACAGATACGCAGTATTTT | CAISDPIAGGTDTQYF
once | TRBJ2-3 | TRBV7-2 | 15 | TRBD2 | TGTGCCAGCAGCTTATGGCGGGGGGGCACAGATACGCAGTATTTT | CASSLWRGGTDTQYF
- | TRBJ1-2 | TRBV24-1 | 14 | TRBD1 | TGTGCCACCAGTCAGCCAGGGGGCGAAGGCGGCTACACCTTC | CATSQPGGEGGYTF
- | TRBJ2-3 | TRBV27 | 13 | - | TGTGCCAGCATGGAACTAGTCACAGATACGCAGTATTTT | CASMELVTDTQYF
once | TRBJ1-1 | TRBV7-2 | 15 | TRBD1 | TGTGCCAGCAGCTTAGTAGGCTCAGGGGGCACTGAAGCTTTCTTT | CASSLVGSGGTEAFF
- | TRBJ1-4 | TRBV30 | 15 | - | TGTGCCTGGAGTGTGGGGGCGGCAGGGTTCGAAAAACTGTTTTTT | CAWSVGAAGFEKLFF
- | TRBJ1-2 | TRBV2 | 11 | - | TGTGCCAGCAGTAGGGGCGATGGCTACACCTTC | CASSRGDGYTF
- | TRBJ1-1 | TRBV10-3 | 16 | - | TGTGCCATCAGTGAGCCAGGGAGGGATTTGTCGGGTGAAGCTTTCTTT | CAISEPGRDLSGEAFF
- | TRBJ1-1 | TRBV12-3/TRBV12-4 | 12 | TRBD1 | TGTGCCAGCAACATAGGGACAGCTGAAGCTTTCTTT | CASNIGTAEAFF
- | TRBJ1-4 | TRBV27 | 14 | - | TGTGCCAGCCGCTCGGGACTTAAAGGGGAAAAACTGTTTTTT | CASRSGLKGEKLFF
few | TRBJ2-7 | TRBV19 | 14 | - | TGTGCCTGCTCACAGGATCCCCGCTACTACGAGCAGTACTTC | CACSQDPRYYEQYF
- | TRBJ1-1 | TRBV5-1 | 12 | - | TGCGCCAGCAGCCCCCCAGGGGTTGAAGCTTTCTTT | CASSPPGVEAFF
- | TRBJ2-7 | TRBV30 | 16 | - | TGTGCCTGGAGTCGATCCTCAGGACTGAGCTCCTACGAGCAGTACTTC | CAWSRSSGLSSYEQYF
few | TRBJ2-1 | TRBV12-5 | 13 | - | TGTGCTAGTGGTCCCGACGGGTCAAATGAGCAGTTCTTC | CASGPDGSNEQFF
- | TRBJ2-3 | TRBV19 | 15 | TRBD2 | TGTGCCAGTAGAGCGAGCGGGGGGTTAACAGATACGCAGTATTTT | CASRASGGLTDTQYF
- | TRBJ1-3 | TRBV28 | 13 | - | TGTGCCAGCCAGGGATTCCCTGGAAACACCATATATTTT | CASQGFPGNTIYF
- | TRBJ2-1 | TRBV7-2 | 13 | - | TGTGCCAGCAGCTTAGGGAGGGACTATGAGCAGTTCTTC | CASSLGRDYEQFF
- | TRBJ2-3 | TRBV6-4 | 15 | TRBD2 | TGTGCCAGCAGTGGGACTAGCGGGGGCACAGATACGCAGTATTTT | CASSGTSGGTDTQYF
- | TRBJ1-1 | TRBV11-3 | 14 | - | TGTGCCAGCAGCTTAGGGGGGCAGTACACTGAAGCTTTCTTT | CASSLGGQYTEAFF
- | TRBJ2-1 | TRBV2 | 11 | - | TGTGCCAGCAGTGTTAGTGTGGAGCAGTTCTTC | CASSVSVEQFF
few | TRBJ1-3 | TRBV19 | 14 | - | TGTGCCAGTAGCACCACAGGACCTGGAAACACCATATATTTT | CASSTTGPGNTIYF
- | TRBJ2-3 | TRBV6-2/TRBV6-3 | 17 | TRBD2 | TGTGCCAGCAGTTCCCCGGGACTAGCGGGGTATCAAGATACGCAGTATTTT | CASSSPGLAGYQDTQYF
- | TRBJ2-5 | TRBV29-1 | 11 | - | TGCAGCGTTGAGAGTGAAGAGACCCAGTACTTC | CSVESEETQYF
- | TRBJ2-1 | TRBV7-3 | 16 | TRBD2 | TGTGCCAGCAGCCTGGGACTAGCGGGGGGTTACAATGAGCAGTTCTTC | CASSLGLAGGYNEQFF
- | TRBJ1-1 | TRBV5-1 | 18 | - | TGCGCCAGCAGCTTTAGGGGGATCGAACGGAATCGGAACACTGAAGCTTTCTTT | CASSFRGIERNRNTEAFF
- | TRBJ1-2 | TRBV18 | 13 | TRBD1 | TGTGCCAGCTCACAGGGGGCGGACTATGGCTACACCTTC | CASSQGADYGYTF
- | TRBJ1-1 | TRBV28 | 15 | - | TGTGCCAGCAGTCCCCTTCCAGCGGGGTTCACTGAAGCTTTCTTT | CASSPLPAGFTEAFF
- | TRBJ1-4 | TRBV3-1/TRBV3-2 | 15 | - | TGTGCCAGCAGCCAAGGGCGGCAGCCAAATGAAAAACTGTTTTTT | CASSQGRQPNEKLFF
- | TRBJ2-3 | TRBV7-2 | 17 | TRBD2 | TGTGCCAGCAGCTTAGCCCGTAGCGGGGGCCTCACAGATACGCAGTATTTT | CASSLARSGGLTDTQYF
- | TRBJ2-3 | TRBV24-1 | 14 | - | TGTGCCACCAGCCCTAACCCTAGCACAGATACGCAGTATTTT | CATSPNPSTDTQYF
- | TRBJ2-3 | TRBV5-1 | 17 | TRBD2 | TGCGCCAGCAGCACCTTCGACGCTAGCGGGGGCACAGATACGCAGTATTTT | CASSTFDASGGTDTQYF
- | TRBJ2-1 | TRBV14 | 16 | TRBD2 | TGTGCCAGCAGCCAGGGAGCGGGGGGGCCCGGAGGTGAGCAGTTCTTC | CASSQGAGGPGGEQFF
- | TRBJ1-1 | TRBV13 | 13 | - | TGTGCCAGCAGCTTAAGCCCCCGGACTGAAGCTTTCTTT | CASSLSPRTEAFF
- | TRBJ1-2 | TRBV5-1 | 15 | TRBD1 | TGCGCCAGCAGCGCAAAACCGGGACAGGGGACGGGCTACACCTTC | CASSAKPGQGTGYTF
- | TRBJ2-1 | TRBV7-9 | 17 | TRBD2 | TGTGCCAGCAGCCGGTGGACTAGCGGGGGGGCCTATGATGAGCAGTTCTTC | CASSRWTSGGAYDEQFF
- | TRBJ1-2 | TRBV2 | 15 | TRBD1 | TGTGCCAGCAGTGAATACAGGACAGGGTTCCATGGCTACACCTTC | CASSEYRTGFHGYTF
- | TRBJ1-1 | TRBV7-9 | 12 | - | TGTGCCAGCAGCCTATTGAACACTGAAGCTTTCTTT | CASSLLNTEAFF
once | TRBJ2-1 | TRBV27 | 16 | TRBD2 | TGTGCCAGCAGTTTTTCCGGGACTACGACAAACAATGAGCAGTTCTTC | CASSFSGTTTNNEQFF
- | TRBJ1-2 | TRBV18 | 15 | - | TGTGCCAGCTCGGCCACCCACCAGGACTTCTATGGCTACACCTTC | CASSATHQDFYGYTF
- | TRBJ2-7 | TRBV12-3/TRBV12-4 | 12 | TRBD2 | TGTGCCAGCAGTTTGGGAGGGACGGAACGGTACTTC | CASSLGGTERYF
- | TRBJ2-2 | TRBV5-1 | 14 | - | TGCGCCAGCAGCTTGGGGCTCCTCACCGGGGAGCTGTTTTTT | CASSLGLLTGELFF
- | TRBJ1-6 | TRBV2 | 14 | - | TGTGCCAGCAAGCCCGGGGTAGATAATTCACCCCTCCACTTT | CASKPGVDNSPLHF
- | TRBJ2-1 | TRBV11-3 | 15 | TRBD1 | TGTGCCAGCAGCCACCGGGACAGGGTGATATATGAGCAGTTCTTC | CASSHRDRVIYEQFF